This entry concerns a single T cell receptor beta chain. TCR beta chains were sequenced at survey level with immunoSEQ. The protocol was immunoSEQ multiplex PCR, while the TCRdb copy is restricted to in-frame clones and leaves out a portion. The sample records 45,000 to 55,000 clones, 80% to 95% being singletons. The V and J ends lost 5 bases and 0 bases, in that order; junction bases with no gene match: 8. Germline assignment: CDR1 LNHDA and CDR2 SQIVND (reference sequence). CDR3 length equals 17 residues. The origin of this receptor is a middle-aged man with rheumatoid arthritis. This chain connects TRBV19 to TRBJ2-1; 9 bases map to TRBD2. Specimen: PBMCs. The chain's CDR3 is CASSGWSGRSSYNEQFF. CDR3 bases: TGTGCCAGTAGTGGATGGAGCGGGAGGAGCTCCTACAATGAGCAGTTCTTC.